The rows below give T cell receptor beta chains drawn from one sample of a study of brain metastases from non-small cell lung cancer. TCRdb's copy holds only in-frame clones and misses some; the assay was immunoSEQ multiplex PCR. The sample consists of thousands of clones, just over 85% of them appearing once. Sequencing was carried out using primary lung tumor tissue. The receptor source for this set is a donor aged 40 or older with non-small cell lung cancer. The CDR3 runs from the conserved cysteine through the conserved F or W. D genes are given only for firm matches. Clone sizes are given selectively: once, few, many, or a class where the clone is expanded.

clone size	V gene	D gene	J gene	CDR3 DNA	CDR3 protein
-	TRBV7-2	-	TRBJ2-1	TGTGCCAGCAGCTCCGACCGGGAGAAACCGAGGAGCTCCTACAATGAGCAGTTCTTC	CASSSDREKPRSSYNEQFF
-	TRBV9	TRBD1	TRBJ1-2	TGTGCCAGCAGCTTAGGACAGGGCTCTAACTATGGCTACACCTTC	CASSLGQGSNYGYTF
-	TRBV19	-	TRBJ2-3	TGTGCCAGTAGTATAGGTAGCCAAGTGAGCACAGATACGCAGTATTTT	CASSIGSQVSTDTQYF
-	TRBV10-3	TRBD1	TRBJ1-2	TGTGCCATCGGGACAGGGGGCAACTATGGCTACACCTTC	CAIGTGGNYGYTF
-	TRBV10-3	TRBD1	TRBJ1-5	TGTGCCATCAGTGAGTCGAACTCGGGACAGGGGAGTTTCCGCAATCAGCCCCAGCATTTT	CAISESNSGQGSFRNQPQHF
-	TRBV19	-	TRBJ2-3	TGTGCCAGTAGTATTCAAGGGGGAGTAAGCACAGATACGCAGTATTTT	CASSIQGGVSTDTQYF
-	TRBV11-2	-	TRBJ2-1	TGTGCCAGCAGCTTAGATCGGAGCGTCGATAGCTCCTACAATGAGCAGTTCTTC	CASSLDRSVDSSYNEQFF
-	TRBV7-9	-	TRBJ2-1	TGTGCCAGCAGACCTTTGTTGAGACAGGACCTATGGTTCTTC	CASRPLLRQDLWFF
-	TRBV28	TRBD1	TRBJ1-5	TGTGCCAGCAGGGCTACAGGGGCCAGGGGTCAGCCCCAGCATTTT	CASRATGARGQPQHF
-	TRBV10-2	-	TRBJ2-3	TGCGCCAGCAGTGATGAGGGGGATACGCAGTATTTT	CASSDEGDTQYF
-	TRBV28	-	TRBJ1-4	TGTGCCAGCAGTTTAGGGGGGCTGACTAATGAAAAACTGTTTTTT	CASSLGGLTNEKLFF
-	TRBV3-1/TRBV3-2	TRBD2	TRBJ2-1	TGTGCCAGCAGCCTTAGGGGCGGGAGCAAGGCTGAGCAGTTCTTC	CASSLRGGSKAEQFF
-	TRBV19	-	TRBJ2-3	TGTGCCAATAGTATGAGCAGGAGGGACACAGATACGCAGTATTTT	CANSMSRRDTDTQYF
-	TRBV9	-	TRBJ2-5	TGTGCCAGCAGTTATAGCGGAGTGTACCAAGAGACCCAGTACTTC	CASSYSGVYQETQYF
-	TRBV10-3	TRBD2	TRBJ2-7	TGTGCCATCATGAGCGGGACCTACGAGCAGTACTTC	CAIMSGTYEQYF
-	TRBV6-5	-	TRBJ1-6	TGTGCCAGCAGTTACTCGAGGCAGGGGCTTAGCACCCTCCACTTT	CASSYSRQGLSTLHF
-	TRBV28	TRBD2	TRBJ2-3	TGTGCCAGCAGTTTACCCGGACTAGCGGGGAGCACAGATACGCAGTATTTT	CASSLPGLAGSTDTQYF
-	TRBV28	-	TRBJ1-1	TGTGCCAGCAGTTTATGGGGCGAGAACACTGAAGCTTTCTTT	CASSLWGENTEAFF
-	TRBV7-2	-	TRBJ2-5	TGTGCCAGCAGCTCCTACGGATCTTTTTCGGAGACCCAGTACTTC	CASSSYGSFSETQYF
-	TRBV6-5	-	TRBJ1-4	TGTGCCAGCAGAGTCAGGGTAATAAATGAAAAACTGTTTTTT	CASRVRVINEKLFF
once	TRBV5-5	-	TRBJ1-6	TGTGCCAGCAGCCTGGACGTTCTATCCCTCCACTTT	CASSLDVLSLHF
-	TRBV27	-	TRBJ2-7	TGTGCCAGCAGTCCTCGCTGGGGTGACTACGAGCAGTACTTT	CASSPRWGDYEQYF
once	TRBV28	-	TRBJ2-7	TGTGCCAGCAGTCAAACAGCCGAGCAGTACTTC	CASSQTAEQYF
few	TRBV4-1	-	TRBJ2-7	TGCGCCAGCAGCCAAGATGGGACGGTCCCCTACGAGCAGTACTTC	CASSQDGTVPYEQYF
-	TRBV28	-	TRBJ1-1	TGTGCCAGCATCGGCGACAGACGGACTGAAGCTTTCTTT	CASIGDRRTEAFF
-	TRBV7-9	TRBD2	TRBJ2-1	TGTGCCAGCAGCTCTCCGGGACTAGGGGGACGGGAGCAGTTCTTC	CASSSPGLGGREQFF
-	TRBV18	TRBD1	TRBJ2-7	TGTGCCAGCTCACCGACAGGGGGCAAATACGAGCAGTACTTC	CASSPTGGKYEQYF
-	TRBV5-6	-	TRBJ1-1	TGTGCCAGCAGCTTGATCCAGGGGAACACTGAAGCTTTCTTT	CASSLIQGNTEAFF
once	TRBV9	-	TRBJ1-1	TGTGCCAGCAGCGCCGGGACAAAGTTTGTCTTCTTT	CASSAGTKFVFF
-	TRBV28	-	TRBJ2-1	TGTGCCAGCAGCCCGAGCGGAAGGGGGTCCTACAATGAGCAGTTCTTC	CASSPSGRGSYNEQFF
-	TRBV5-1	-	TRBJ2-3	TGCGCCAGCAGCGCTCAACTGAGGCCACAATCCACAGATACGCAGTATTTT	CASSAQLRPQSTDTQYF
-	TRBV20-1	TRBD1	TRBJ2-1	TGCAGCCCAGGACAGGGGGTCGGGCAGTTCTTC	CSPGQGVGQFF
-	TRBV14	-	TRBJ2-7	TGTGCCAGCAGAAAGGTGGGACATGCCTACGAGCAGTACTTC	CASRKVGHAYEQYF
-	TRBV25-1	TRBD1	TRBJ2-5	TGTGCCAGCAGTGGATACAGGGGTGAGGAGACCCAGTACTTC	CASSGYRGEETQYF
once	TRBV5-1	-	TRBJ2-2	TGCGCCAGCAGCCGACCTGACACCGGGGAGCTGTTTTTT	CASSRPDTGELFF
-	TRBV21-1	-	TRBJ2-3	TGTGCCAGCAGCGAGGAGGTTTGCGGGAGTGGGGGGGATACGCAGTATTTT	CASSEEVCGSGGDTQYF
-	TRBV19	-	TRBJ1-2	TGTGCCAGTAGTGAACAGGGATGGGGCTACACCTTC	CASSEQGWGYTF
once	TRBV11-2	-	TRBJ1-4	TGTGCCAGCAGCCCCCGCTGGGGGCACGATGAAAAACTGTTTTTT	CASSPRWGHDEKLFF
-	TRBV3-1/TRBV3-2	TRBD1	TRBJ1-1	TGTGCCAGCAGCCGACAGGGGAGCACTGAAGCTTTCTTT	CASSRQGSTEAFF
few	TRBV2	-	TRBJ1-1	TGTGCCAGCAGTGAGCTATTCCGGACACGCCACAGTGAAGCTTTCTTT	CASSELFRTRHSEAFF
-	TRBV5-1	TRBD1	TRBJ1-4	TGCGCCAGCAGCTTGGCAGGACAGGGGGGCTTGGTTGAAAAACTGTTTTTT	CASSLAGQGGLVEKLFF
-	TRBV25-1	-	TRBJ1-1	TGTGCCAGCGGGGAGGGAGAAGCTTTCTTT	CASGEGEAFF
-	TRBV9	TRBD1	TRBJ2-1	TGTGCCAGCAGCGTAAGTGGGACAGGAAAAAGCTCCTACAATGAGCAGTTCTTC	CASSVSGTGKSSYNEQFF
-	TRBV7-9	-	TRBJ2-1	TGTGCCAGCAGCCCTTCTTTGGGCTATGAGCAGTTCTTC	CASSPSLGYEQFF
-	TRBV19	TRBD1	TRBJ1-4	TGTGCCAGTAGTACAGGACAGGGGGCAACTAATGAAAAACTGTTTTTT	CASSTGQGATNEKLFF
-	TRBV21-1	-	TRBJ2-1	TGTGCCAGCAGCAATGGAGCTAGCGGGACGTGGCAGTTCTTC	CASSNGASGTWQFF
-	TRBV7-9	-	TRBJ2-5	TGTACCAGCAGCGAAGAGACCCAGTACTTC	CTSSEETQYF
-	TRBV18	TRBD1	TRBJ1-2	TGTGCCAGCGCAAGGGCCGGGACAGAGAATGGCTACACCTTC	CASARAGTENGYTF
-	TRBV7-9	-	TRBJ2-1	TGTGCCAGCAGCCCCGGGACACCCTACAATGAGCAGTTCTTC	CASSPGTPYNEQFF
-	TRBV2	TRBD2	TRBJ2-7	TGTGCCAGCAGTGACCCCAAAACTAGCGGGAGGGCCTACGAGCAGTACTTC	CASSDPKTSGRAYEQYF
-	TRBV6-5	-	TRBJ1-1	TGTGCCAGCAAGCGAGGGAACACTGAAGCTTTCTTT	CASKRGNTEAFF
-	TRBV7-2	TRBD2	TRBJ2-1	TGTGCCAGCAGCAGACCGACTAGCGGGTCCCTCAGAAACAATGAGCAGTTCTTC	CASSRPTSGSLRNNEQFF
-	TRBV7-9	TRBD2	TRBJ2-3	TGTGCCAGCAGCCTGGGACTAGCGGGAATTACAGATACGCAGTATTTT	CASSLGLAGITDTQYF